Below, 3 T cell receptor beta chains from the same sample are listed, as sequenced in a study of T cells after yellow fever vaccination. One entry per CDR3 protein, called by TCRdb with MiXCR from the 5' RACE reads. The table lists under 40,000 distinct CDR3 sequences, about 6.6% of them singletons, with approximately 23% in the top ten. The source material was PBMCs, either bulk or a sorted T-cell subset (CD4+, CD8+, memory, or dextramer-sorted; not recorded which), sampled on the day of the first yellow fever vaccination. Source of these receptors: a man in his late teens or twenties who received the YFV17D yellow fever vaccine.

This clonotype has ten or more counts. This chain joins TRBV5-1 and TRBJ2-5; 10 bases agree with TRBD1. Germline V lookup: CDR1 SGHRS, CDR2 YFSETQ. The CDR3 is 14 residues long. V was pared by 4 bases and J by 3 bases, with 3 bases of the junction left unmatched. The CDR3 sequence: CASSPGTGEETQYF. Written as DNA, the CDR3 is TGCGCCAGCAGCCCAGGGACAGGGGAAGAGACCCAGTACTTC.

This clonotype was recorded at least ten times. The CDR3: CASSGPVRNTGVQETQYF. CDR3 sequence (DNA): TGTGCCAGCAGCGGCCCCGTTCGCAACACAGGGGTCCAAGAGACCCAGTACTTC. This sequence joins TRBV11-2 and TRBJ2-5, with 7 bases aligning to TRBD1. J lost 1 base, V lost 5 bases, and 16 bases had no gene match. The CDR3 sequence is 18 residues long. Germline lookup yields CDR1 SGHAT and CDR2 FQNNGV.

This clonotype occurred a few times. The gene calls are TRBV20-1 and TRBJ2-5; 8 bases line up with TRBD2. With 4 bases clipped from V and 1 base from J, the junction kept 2 bases outside the gene matches. Germline CDR1 DFQATT, CDR2 SNEGSKA (reference sequence). This CDR3 comprises 13 residues. CDR3 in amino acids: CSANGGAQETQYF. The DNA of the CDR3 is TGCAGTGCTAACGGGGGGGCCCAAGAGACCCAGTACTTC.